One and the same sample provided the 9 T cell receptor beta chains below, sequenced in a study of lymphopenia after photon versus proton radiotherapy. The repertoire was sequenced with immunoSEQ multiplex PCR; TCRdb's copy has only in-frame clones and lacks some. Here the sample spans approximately 45,000 clones, around 86% being singletons. The specimen was peripheral blood, collected from a patient treated with photon-based radiotherapy. Receptors originate from a man aged 40-50 years with gastric cancer.

The chain joins TRBV5-1 to TRBJ1-3, with D unclear. The germline V and J ends were trimmed by 0 bases and 0 bases, with 7 bases remaining between them. CDR1 SGHRS and CDR2 YFSETQ come from the germline V gene. The CDR3 runs to 15 residues. The CDR3 sequence is CASSLVAGSGNTIYF. CDR3 DNA: TGCGCCAGCAGCTTGGTGGCAGGCTCTGGAAACACCATATATTTT.

The V gene is TRBV4-2, the J gene TRBJ2-5, with D possibly TRBD1 on 6 matching bases. V was cut by 3 bases and J by 3 bases, with 11 bases left in between. Germline lookup yields CDR1 LGHNA and CDR2 YNFKEQ. This CDR3 is 14 amino acids long. In DNA, the CDR3 is TGTGCCAGCAGCCATGGACAGAAAGAAGAGACCCAGTACTTC. This sequence encodes CASSHGQKEETQYF.

The V call is TRBV7-8, the J call TRBJ2-5, with 7 bases identical to TRBD1. The J call is in doubt because the DNA end fits TRBJ2-7 better. CDR1 is SGHVS, CDR2 FQNEAQ, per germline. The CDR3 loop spans 18 amino acids. The chain's CDR3 is CASSLSPTGTLFAYEQYF. As DNA, the CDR3 is TGTGCCAGCAGCTTATCTCCGACAGGGACATTATTCGCCTACGAGCAGTACTTC.

The chain carries TRBV6-1 and TRBJ2-3; 7 bases match TRBD1. CDR1 MNHNS and CDR2 SASEGT come from the germline V gene. The CDR3 is made up of 16 amino acids. V lost 2 bases and J lost 3; bases outside the gene matches: 8. The CDR3 reads CASSERVRGLTDTQYF. DNA for the CDR3: TGTGCCAGCAGTGAAAGGGTCAGGGGGTTGACAGATACGCAGTATTTT.

This clone has a single count. The J gene is TRBJ1-1, the V gene TRBV5-6; D possibly corresponds to TRBD1 (5 bases). The V end was cut by 2 bases, the J end by 7 bases, with 9 bases between. The CDR3 has 12 residues. Germline V CDR1 and CDR2: SGHDT, YYEEEE. DNA for the CDR3: TGTGCCAGCAGCTTAGATCAGGGTGAAGCTTTCTTT. Its protein is CASSLDQGEAFF.

This clone was counted only a few times. This chain links TRBV5-6 with TRBJ2-5; 9 bases match TRBD2. In germline, CDR1 is SGHDT, CDR2 YYEEEE. The CDR3 spans 15 residues. The V segment lost 3 bases and the J segment 0 bases; nucleotides outside the gene matches: 3. This chain's CDR3 is CASSYRGGDQETQYF. CDR3 DNA: TGTGCCAGCAGCTACCGCGGGGGGGACCAAGAGACCCAGTACTTC. The variable domain in full, with the rest retrieved from reference TRBV5-6 and TRBJ2-5, is DAGVTQSPTHLIKTRGQQVTLRCSPKSGHDTVSWYQQALGQGPQFIFQYYEEEERQRGNFPDRFSGHQFPNYSSELNVNALLLGDSALYLCASSYRGGDQETQYFGPGTRLLVL.

The chain carries TRBV18 and TRBJ1-4, with D possibly being TRBD1 (5 bases). CDR3 length: 13 amino acids. V was cut by 2 bases and J by 14 bases, with 15 bases left in between. Germline CDR1 reads KGHSH; CDR2 reads LQKENI. The CDR3 DNA follows: TGTGCCAGCTCACCAGGGGCCCAGGATCGGCTGTTTTTT. Protein sequence: CASSPGAQDRLFF.

The CDR3 nucleotides are TGCGCCAGCAGCTTGAGGGAATCAGGGGGCAATGAGCAGTTCTTC. The encoded protein is CASSLRESGGNEQFF. The chain combines TRBV5-1 with TRBJ2-1; TRBD1 agrees at 7 bases. Losses at the gene ends were 1 base for V and 6 bases for J; bases not matched to a gene: 7. This CDR3 contains 15 residues. CDR1 is SGHRS and CDR2 is YFSETQ in the germline V gene.

Note on this clone: The germline gene is not matched at one end of the junction; a read error may be the cause. V and J are TRBV7-7 and TRBJ1-1, with D possibly being TRBD1 (6 bases). The germline V gene encodes CDR1 SSHAT and CDR2 FNYEAQ (reference sequence). CDR3 length: 15 residues. This CDR3 is CASNPRGGSHTEAFF. The CDR3 bases are TGTGCTAGCAACCCAAGGGGGGGGAGTCACACTGAAGCTTTCTTT.